Listed below are T cell receptor beta chains from one sample, sequenced in a study of T-cell memory formation after mild COVID-19. TCRdb recomputed calls from the 5' RACE reads with MiXCR, one row per CDR3 protein. Among 550,000 to 700,000 distinct CDR3 sequences, 17% were seen once, and the ten largest hold about 8.1%. The sample was PBMCs or a T cell subset sorted from them (not recorded which). The receptor set was obtained from an adult woman who had mild COVID-19 (a few samples of this study predate the infection). Cell type and time point are not known. The conserved cysteine and the conserved F or W are not part of the CDR3 here.

>TRBV2
ASSGNSGANVLT
>TRBV12-3/TRBV12-4
ASRGPDEKLF
>TRBV11-2
ASSHGGQPQH
>TRBV12-3/TRBV12-4
ASSPTSGRNEQY
>TRBV24-1
ATSEAAGVSYNEQF
>TRBV7-2
ASSLNPGARSEKLF
>TRBV7-6
ASSQYYNEQF
>TRBV7-8
ASSLYEGAREQY
>TRBV7-9
ASSSTRQGYSGNTIY
>TRBV7-9
ASSSQGQSQAQKLF
>TRBV3-1
ASSQRTGGTNVLT
>TRBV5-4
ASGLWGQGYIANEKLF
>TRBV20-1
SASPHEKLF
>TRBV10-3
AISDGGKSTDTQY
>TRBV10-3
AISGFVAERYGYT
>TRBV7-9
ASSQGSGQTGELF
>TRBV6-2/TRBV6-3
ASRGRRVGGELF
>TRBV11-2
ASSATGSRDEQF
>TRBV3-1
ASSQDGGYT
>TRBV5-1
ASSLPSPGTYNEQF
>TRBV6-1
ASSDSPEEQY
>TRBV12-3/TRBV12-4
ASSPGLGAVTYNSPLH
>TRBV11-2
ASSLPTAPSGNTIY
>TRBV6-2/TRBV6-3
ASTSGPVTDTQY
>TRBV27
ASQGQGAGSYEQY
>TRBV15
ATSRDWGREAF
>TRBV3-1
ASSQPGGQGNEQF
>TRBV7-6
ASSLEGASTDTQY
>TRBV5-6
ASSFGVAGVGTGELF
>TRBV20-1
SARDRGGNQPQH
>TRBV5-1
ASGQGTPTDTQY
>TRBV12-3/TRBV12-4
ASSQYDGGREQF
>TRBV2
ASRPRGQSDEKLF
>TRBV24-1
ATSDPTSDNNEQY
>TRBV30
ACTFGSYNSPLH
>TRBV20-1
SARGGSVYNEQF
>TRBV25-1
ASNLAAGTDTQY
>TRBV6-1
ASKWQGAQPQH
>TRBV3-1
ASSRSKRGTIINNEQF
>TRBV27
ASSPQAGAQPQH
>TRBV19
ASRTGTLETQY
>TRBV7-2
ASSVGDYNNEQF
>TRBV7-2
ASSSKPFGGQY
>TRBV7-6
ASSLGEEGEKLF